This T cell receptor (beta chain) originates from a study of blood T cell repertoires in COVID-19. About the research overall: The study drew acute and convalescent COVID-19 samples from the United States, Italy and Spain. Nucleic acid was either cDNA or gDNA, and it came from T cells, B-cell-depleted T cells, or PBMCs.

This clone was seen only a few times. Authors' processing steps: Reference gene primers were amplified, and this amplification served to estimate nucleated cell counts. Assay used: immunoSEQ multiplex PCR; TCRdb lists only in-frame clones, some missing. The V and J calls and clone size were taken over from that table, and D and trimming were inferred from the DNA. The sample includes 250,000 or so clones, approximately 83% of them seen just once. This CDR3 contains 15 residues. Trimming pared 4 bases from V and 0 bases from J, leaving 10 bases between. Germline CDR1 is MNHEY and CDR2 is SMNVEV (reference sequence).

The specimen was peripheral blood. V gene TRBV27 combines with J gene TRBJ1-5; tentative D call: TRBD1 (6 bases). The sequence was collected from an elderly man with acute or convalescent COVID-19. The CDR3 loop reads CASSSGQLSNQPQHF. As DNA, the CDR3 is TGTGCCAGCAGTTCTGGACAGCTTAGCAATCAGCCCCAGCATTTT.